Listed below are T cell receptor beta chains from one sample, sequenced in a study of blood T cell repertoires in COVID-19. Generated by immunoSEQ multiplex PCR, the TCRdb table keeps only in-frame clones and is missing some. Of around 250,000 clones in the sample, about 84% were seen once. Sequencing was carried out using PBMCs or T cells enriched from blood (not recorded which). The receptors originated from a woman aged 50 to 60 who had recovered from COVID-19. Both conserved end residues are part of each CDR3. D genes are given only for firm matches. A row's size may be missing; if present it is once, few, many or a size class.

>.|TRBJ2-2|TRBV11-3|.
TGTGCCAGCAGCCCAGGGCCTAACACCGGGGAGCTGTTTTTT
CASSPGPNTGELFF
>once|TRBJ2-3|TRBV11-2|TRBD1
TGTGCCACACATCCCAGGGACAGGGACTCAGATACGCAGTATTTT
CATHPRDRDSDTQYF
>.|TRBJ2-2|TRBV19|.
TGTGCCAGTAAAAAGGGGCTATTCGGAACCGGGGAGCTGTTTTTT
CASKKGLFGTGELFF
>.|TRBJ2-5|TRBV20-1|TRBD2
TGCAGTGCTAGTAGCGGGGGGGCCTATGAGACCCAGTACTTC
CSASSGGAYETQYF
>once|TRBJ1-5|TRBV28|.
TGTGCCAGCAGTTTGTGGGGGCCTTGGAGCAATCAGCCCCAGCATTTT
CASSLWGPWSNQPQHF
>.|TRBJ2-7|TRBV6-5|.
TGTGCCAGCAGTAACTTCGGGTCCTACGAGCAGTACTTC
CASSNFGSYEQYF
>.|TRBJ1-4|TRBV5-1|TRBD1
TGCGCCAGCAGTCGCGATACAGGGGGGATGCGGGAAAAACTGTTTTTT
CASSRDTGGMREKLFF
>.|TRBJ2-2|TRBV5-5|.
TGTGCCAGCCCGTCAGAGCTAGTGGCCACCGGGGAGCTGTTTTTT
CASPSELVATGELFF
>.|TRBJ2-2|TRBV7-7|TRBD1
TGTGCTAGCAGGCGGACAGGGGGCTCCGGGGAGCTGTTTTTT
CASRRTGGSGELFF
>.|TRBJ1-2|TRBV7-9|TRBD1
TGTGCCAGCAGCCCGGACAGGAACAATATTAACTATGGCTACACCTTC
CASSPDRNNINYGYTF
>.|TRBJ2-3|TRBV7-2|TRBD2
TGTGCCAGCAGCCCCCGACTAGCGGGGAGCACAGATACGCAGTATTTT
CASSPRLAGSTDTQYF
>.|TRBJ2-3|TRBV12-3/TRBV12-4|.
TGTGCCAGCAGTTCCTCGGGTACGCAGTATTTT
CASSSSGTQYF
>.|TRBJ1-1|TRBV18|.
TGTGCCAGCTCACAGCAAATGAACACTGAAGCTTTCTTT
CASSQQMNTEAFF
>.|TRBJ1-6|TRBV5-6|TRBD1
TGTGCCAGCAGCTTGGGACAGGGGCATTCACCCCTCCACTTT
CASSLGQGHSPLHF